A single sample is the source of the 14 T cell receptor beta chains below, sequenced in a study of radiotherapy plus CTLA-4 blockade in lung cancer. Assay: immunoSEQ multiplex PCR; the TCRdb copy retains only in-frame clones and omits some. The sample shows about 77,000 clones, roughly 74% of them seen only once. The sequencing used peripheral blood, collected from a patient treated with radiotherapy plus ipilimumab. Source of these receptors: a human donor with non-small cell lung cancer whose response to radiotherapy plus ipilimumab could not be evaluated.

V gene TRBV7-9 combines with J gene TRBJ2-4; 10 bases align to TRBD1. This CDR3 is built from 16 residues. Germline CDR1 SEHNR, CDR2 FQNEAQ (reference sequence). The trim removed 5 bases at V and 0 bases at J, leaving 4 bases unmatched. The CDR3 DNA reads as TGTGCCAGCAGCCGACAGGGGGCAAAAGCCAAAAACATTCAGTACTTC. It is translated as CASSRQGAKAKNIQYF.

The gene calls are TRBV27 and TRBJ1-5; unclear D gene. Germline assignment: CDR1 MNHEY and CDR2 SMNVEV (reference sequence). V lost 5 bases to trimming and J lost 2 bases, with 10 bases between them. This CDR3 has 14 amino acids. The CDR3 DNA reads as TGTGCCAGCAGTGAGCGGTTGGGCAATCAGCCCCAGCATTTT. As protein: CASSERLGNQPQHF.

This clone has just a few counts. The gene calls are TRBV25-1 and TRBJ1-3; D unclear. CDR3 size: 13 residues. V lost 3 bases and J 2 bases, leaving 5 bases between the germline ends. In germline, CDR1 is MGHDK, CDR2 SYGVNS. The CDR3 region has the DNA TGTGCCAGCAGTGATTATACTGGAAACACCATATATTTT. Residues: CASSDYTGNTIYF.

V is TRBV20-1 and J is TRBJ2-5; no definite D call. The CDR3 contains 11 residues. V was clipped by 6 bases and J by 11 bases, with 16 bases between them. The germline gives CDR1 DFQATT, CDR2 SNEGSKA (reference sequence). CDR3 sequence: CSAPEESVQYF. The CDR3 region has the DNA TGCAGTGCCCCCGAGGAATCCGTGCAGTACTTC.

J is TRBJ2-1 and V is TRBV2; TRBD1 matches at 7 bases. The CDR3 extends over 15 amino acids. The ends lost 6 bases at V and 7 bases at J; junction bases unmatched: 12. Germline V lookup: CDR1 SNHLY, CDR2 FYNNEI. The CDR3 sequence is CASRSTGLGKNEQFF. The CDR3 bases are TGTGCCAGCAGGTCGACAGGGTTGGGGAAGAATGAGCAGTTCTTC.

The J gene is TRBJ1-1, the V gene TRBV5-6; D gene unclear. This CDR3 is 14 amino acids long. The germline V gene has CDR1 SGHDT and CDR2 YYEEEE. Between the trimmed V and J ends, which lost 0 bases and 1 base, there was a span of 7 bases. The CDR3 here is CASSLVSRNTEAFF. CDR3 nucleotides: TGTGCCAGCAGCTTGGTCTCGAGGAACACTGAAGCTTTCTTT. Based on the CDR3 plus reference TRBV5-6 and TRBJ1-1, the full variable domain is DAGVTQSPTHLIKTRGQQVTLRCSPKSGHDTVSWYQQALGQGPQFIFQYYEEEERQRGNFPDRFSGHQFPNYSSELNVNALLLGDSALYLCASSLVSRNTEAFFGQGTRLTVV.

The chain couples TRBV4-2 to TRBJ2-5; 8 nucleotides match TRBD2. Germline V gene lookup returns CDR1 LGHNA and CDR2 YNFKEQ. The CDR3 sequence is 16 residues long. Trimming took 1 base from V and 5 from J; bases not matched to a gene: 9. This chain's CDR3 is CASSQARGGLGETQYF. CDR3 nucleotide sequence: TGTGCCAGCAGCCAAGCCCGAGGGGGACTAGGGGAGACCCAGTACTTC.

V and J are TRBV5-1 and TRBJ2-5, with TRBD1 matching 8 bases. The J call could be wrong; TRBJ2-7 is a better fit for the DNA end. The CDR3 totals 13 residues. Germline CDR1 is SGHRS and CDR2 is YFSETQ. The CDR3 DNA reads as TGCGCCAGCAGTCCCGGGACAGGCCACGAGCAGTACTTC. Protein: CASSPGTGHEQYF.

Ten or more counts support this clone. This rearrangement joins TRBV6-1 to TRBJ2-7; perhaps TRBD1 as D (6 bases). Trimming cost V 4 bases and J 4 bases, with 14 bases left between them. Germline CDR1 is MNHNS and CDR2 is SASEGT. This CDR3 has 14 amino acids. DNA for the CDR3: TGTGCCAGCAGTGCCCAGGGGAACGCGTACGAGCAGTACTTC. It is translated as CASSAQGNAYEQYF.

This sequence joins TRBV6-5 and TRBJ2-2; 7 nucleotides match TRBD1. Germline V gene data show CDR1 as MNHEY and CDR2 as SVGAGI. The junction had 5 bases not matched to a gene; V was cut back by 4 bases and J by 3 bases. The CDR3 consists of 15 residues. The CDR3 sequence: CASSFRQGDTGELFF. The DNA of the CDR3 is TGTGCCAGCAGTTTTCGACAGGGAGACACCGGGGAGCTGTTTTTT.

This clone was picked up a small number of times. The chain couples TRBV7-9 to TRBJ1-5; 9 nucleotides align to TRBD1. The CDR3 loop spans 16 amino acids. J was trimmed by 4 bases and V by 4 bases; bases with no gene match: 8. The V gene's germline CDR1 is SEHNR and CDR2 FQNEAQ (reference sequence). Here the CDR3 reads CASSSTTGGRNQPQHF. CDR3 in DNA: TGTGCCAGCAGCTCTACTACAGGGGGCCGGAATCAGCCCCAGCATTTT.

The chain couples TRBV7-2 to TRBJ1-5, with 8 bases that match TRBD1. Trimming removed 0 bases from V and 0 bases from J; junction bases left unmatched: 7. The CDR3 has 18 residues. Germline V CDR1 and CDR2: SGHTA, FQGNSA. The CDR3 spells CASSLAFGQGDSNQPQHF. The DNA of the CDR3 is TGTGCCAGCAGCTTAGCGTTCGGACAGGGCGATAGCAATCAGCCCCAGCATTTT. The full variable domain, in which reference TRBV7-2 and TRBJ1-5 provide the parts outside the CDR3, is GAGVSQSPSNKVTEKGKDVELRCDPISGHTALYWYRQSLGQGLEFLIYFQGNSAPDKSGLPSDRFSAERTGGSVSTLTIQRTQQEDSAVYLCASSLAFGQGDSNQPQHFGDGTRLSIL.

This chain links TRBV5-5 with TRBJ2-3; 7 bases are a match to TRBD1. The CDR3 runs 18 residues. Trimming cost V 0 bases and J 6 bases; bases outside gene matches: 16. Germline loops: CDR1 SGHKS, CDR2 YYEKEE (reference sequence). CDR3: CASSLEPRQGLAPDTQYF. As DNA, the CDR3 is TGTGCCAGCAGCTTGGAGCCGCGACAGGGATTAGCCCCCGATACGCAGTATTTT.

The V and J genes are TRBV9 and TRBJ1-3; a possible D gene is TRBD1 (5 bases). Germline V gene lookup returns CDR1 SGDLS and CDR2 YYNGEE. The CDR3 length is 15 residues. V was trimmed by 0 bases and J by 3 bases, leaving 10 bases between them. The CDR3 sequence is CASSVDGGNGNTIYF. The CDR3 coding sequence is TGTGCCAGCAGCGTAGATGGGGGGAATGGAAACACCATATATTTT.